The rows below give T cell receptor beta chains drawn from one sample of a study of cytomegalovirus exposure and HLA in healthy donors. The protocol was immunoSEQ multiplex PCR, while the TCRdb copy is restricted to in-frame clones and leaves out a portion. The sample contains 150,000 to 200,000 clones, 85% of which appear only once. The sample was PBMCs. These receptors all stem from a man aged 18 to 35 in good health and CMV-seropositive. The CDR3 runs from the conserved cysteine through the conserved F or W. Each record gives: D gene, clone size, V gene, J gene, CDR3 protein, CDR3 DNA. A D gene is named only where the DNA matches it firmly. The size of a clone is reported for some rows only, either as once, few or many, or as a class for expanded clones.

d_call: -; clone_size: -; v_call: TRBV7-2; j_call: TRBJ1-5; cdr3_aa: CASSLGAEQHF; cdr3_nt: TGTGCCAGCAGCTTAGGGGCAGAGCAGCATTTT
d_call: -; clone_size: -; v_call: TRBV7-8; j_call: TRBJ2-7; cdr3_aa: CASSLTPGSGNYEQYF; cdr3_nt: TGTGCCAGCAGCCTCACCCCCGGGTCGGGAAACTACGAGCAGTACTTC
d_call: -; clone_size: -; v_call: TRBV11-2; j_call: TRBJ2-1; cdr3_aa: CASSYSRMGLSYNEQFF; cdr3_nt: TGTGCCAGCAGCTACTCTAGGATGGGTCTGAGCTACAATGAGCAGTTCTTC
d_call: TRBD1; clone_size: -; v_call: TRBV6-5; j_call: TRBJ2-7; cdr3_aa: CASSSDRGVTYEQYF; cdr3_nt: TGTGCCAGCAGTTCCGACAGGGGGGTAACCTACGAGCAGTACTTC
d_call: TRBD1; clone_size: -; v_call: TRBV30; j_call: TRBJ1-1; cdr3_aa: CAWTDRDTEAFF; cdr3_nt: TGTGCCTGGACCGACAGGGACACTGAAGCTTTCTTT
d_call: TRBD2; clone_size: -; v_call: TRBV11-3; j_call: TRBJ2-1; cdr3_aa: CASSLVFSSGSYNEQFF; cdr3_nt: TGTGCCAGCAGCTTAGTCTTTTCTAGCGGGAGCTACAATGAGCAGTTCTTC
d_call: -; clone_size: -; v_call: TRBV28; j_call: TRBJ1-2; cdr3_aa: CASSLRGYGYTF; cdr3_nt: TGTGCCAGCAGTTTAAGGGGCTATGGCTACACCTTC
d_call: -; clone_size: -; v_call: TRBV6-5; j_call: TRBJ2-6; cdr3_aa: CASSLTGANVLTF; cdr3_nt: TGTGCCAGCAGTCTAACCGGGGCCAACGTCCTGACTTTC
d_call: TRBD1; clone_size: -; v_call: TRBV29-1; j_call: TRBJ2-2; cdr3_aa: CSVRRGTANTGELFF; cdr3_nt: TGCAGCGTCCGAAGGGGGACAGCGAACACCGGGGAGCTGTTTTTT
d_call: -; clone_size: -; v_call: TRBV12-5; j_call: TRBJ2-3; cdr3_aa: CASGLGQNTDTQYF; cdr3_nt: TGTGCTAGTGGTTTGGGACAGAACACAGATACGCAGTATTTT
d_call: -; clone_size: -; v_call: TRBV9; j_call: TRBJ1-1; cdr3_aa: CASSGKGRGEAFF; cdr3_nt: TGTGCCAGCAGCGGGAAGGGGAGGGGTGAAGCTTTCTTT
d_call: TRBD1; clone_size: -; v_call: TRBV2; j_call: TRBJ1-4; cdr3_aa: CASRRDRLNEKLFF; cdr3_nt: TGTGCCAGCAGGCGGGACAGACTTAATGAAAAACTGTTTTTT
d_call: -; clone_size: -; v_call: TRBV7-2; j_call: TRBJ2-3; cdr3_aa: CASSPESPSTDTQYF; cdr3_nt: TGTGCCAGCAGCCCCGAGTCCCCTAGCACAGATACGCAGTATTTT
d_call: -; clone_size: -; v_call: TRBV7-9; j_call: TRBJ1-2; cdr3_aa: CASSLGFAGYTF; cdr3_nt: TGTGCCAGCAGCTTAGGTTTCGCGGGCTACACCTTC
d_call: TRBD1; clone_size: -; v_call: TRBV28; j_call: TRBJ2-3; cdr3_aa: CASSLVDRGLITDTQYF; cdr3_nt: TGTGCCAGCAGTTTGGTGGACAGGGGGCTGATCACAGATACGCAGTATTTT
d_call: -; clone_size: -; v_call: TRBV28; j_call: TRBJ2-7; cdr3_aa: CASTPGGAYEQYF; cdr3_nt: TGTGCCAGCACCCCCGGCGGGGCCTACGAGCAGTACTTC
d_call: TRBD2; clone_size: many; v_call: TRBV4-2; j_call: TRBJ2-3; cdr3_aa: CASSQGYAGASDTQYF; cdr3_nt: TGTGCCAGCAGCCAAGGATACGCGGGAGCGTCAGATACGCAGTATTTT
d_call: TRBD1; clone_size: -; v_call: TRBV4-1; j_call: TRBJ2-5; cdr3_aa: CASSQGQGAWRETQYF; cdr3_nt: TGCGCCAGCAGCCAAGGCCAGGGGGCGTGGAGAGAGACCCAGTACTTC
d_call: TRBD2; clone_size: -; v_call: TRBV9; j_call: TRBJ2-1; cdr3_aa: CASSVSGGSPEQFF; cdr3_nt: TGTGCCAGCAGCGTTAGCGGGGGGTCCCCTGAGCAGTTCTTC
d_call: TRBD1; clone_size: -; v_call: TRBV13; j_call: TRBJ1-1; cdr3_aa: CASSFAGTGEGVAFF; cdr3_nt: TGTGCCAGCAGCTTCGCCGGGACAGGGGAGGGGGTAGCTTTCTTT
d_call: TRBD1; clone_size: once; v_call: TRBV11-2; j_call: TRBJ2-7; cdr3_aa: CASSLDRAAEQYF; cdr3_nt: TGTGCCAGCAGCCTTGACAGGGCTGCCGAGCAGTACTTC
d_call: TRBD1; clone_size: -; v_call: TRBV4-1; j_call: TRBJ1-5; cdr3_aa: CASSQQGGSNQPQHF; cdr3_nt: TGCGCCAGCAGCCAACAGGGGGGTAGCAATCAGCCCCAGCATTTT
d_call: TRBD1; clone_size: many; v_call: TRBV6-1; j_call: TRBJ1-2; cdr3_aa: CAIRQGGASGYTF; cdr3_nt: TGTGCCATCCGACAGGGTGGTGCAAGTGGCTACACCTTC
d_call: -; clone_size: -; v_call: TRBV6-5; j_call: TRBJ1-5; cdr3_aa: CASRPGHLSNQPQHF; cdr3_nt: TGTGCCAGCAGGCCGGGACACCTAAGCAATCAGCCCCAGCATTTT
d_call: -; clone_size: medium-sized; v_call: TRBV10-3; j_call: TRBJ2-2; cdr3_aa: CAISESYLINTGELFF; cdr3_nt: TGTGCCATCAGTGAGTCGTACCTAATTAACACCGGGGAGCTGTTTTTT
d_call: -; clone_size: few; v_call: TRBV6-1; j_call: TRBJ2-3; cdr3_aa: CASSEGGGASSFTDTQYF; cdr3_nt: TGTGCCAGCAGTGAAGGAGGGGGAGCGAGCTCTTTCACAGATACGCAGTATTTT
d_call: -; clone_size: few; v_call: TRBV6-5; j_call: TRBJ1-2; cdr3_aa: CASSYSLGRPGYTF; cdr3_nt: TGTGCCAGCAGTTACTCGTTGGGGCGCCCCGGCTACACCTTC
d_call: -; clone_size: -; v_call: TRBV4-1; j_call: TRBJ2-2; cdr3_aa: CASSLSNTGELFF; cdr3_nt: TGCGCCAGCAGCCTGTCAAATACCGGGGAGCTGTTTTTT
d_call: -; clone_size: few; v_call: TRBV6-1; j_call: TRBJ2-7; cdr3_aa: CASSEAGVEQYF; cdr3_nt: TGTGCCAGCAGTGAAGCGGGAGTCGAGCAGTACTTC
d_call: -; clone_size: -; v_call: TRBV6-4; j_call: TRBJ2-1; cdr3_aa: CASSDSGDEQFF; cdr3_nt: TGTGCCAGCAGTGACTCAGGAGACGAGCAGTTCTTC
d_call: -; clone_size: -; v_call: TRBV7-9; j_call: TRBJ2-1; cdr3_aa: CASSLAQNEQFF; cdr3_nt: TGTGCCAGCAGCTTAGCACAGAATGAGCAGTTCTTC
d_call: -; clone_size: -; v_call: TRBV4-1; j_call: TRBJ2-1; cdr3_aa: CASSPRRGSYNEQFF; cdr3_nt: TGCGCCAGCAGCCCCCGTAGGGGCAGCTACAATGAGCAGTTCTTC
d_call: TRBD1; clone_size: -; v_call: TRBV9; j_call: TRBJ2-7; cdr3_aa: CASSGEQGQGKPYEQYF; cdr3_nt: TGTGCCAGCAGCGGGGAACAGGGGCAGGGTAAACCCTACGAGCAGTACTTC
d_call: -; clone_size: -; v_call: TRBV27; j_call: TRBJ2-7; cdr3_aa: CASSQGGEQYF; cdr3_nt: TGTGCCAGCAGTCAGGGAGGCGAGCAGTACTTC
d_call: -; clone_size: -; v_call: TRBV5-4; j_call: TRBJ2-1; cdr3_aa: CASSWREDEQFF; cdr3_nt: TGTGCCAGCAGCTGGCGGGAAGATGAGCAGTTCTTC
d_call: TRBD1; clone_size: -; v_call: TRBV30; j_call: TRBJ2-1; cdr3_aa: CAWSLGGTDNEQFF; cdr3_nt: TGTGCCTGGAGTTTGGGTGGGACAGACAATGAGCAGTTCTTC
d_call: -; clone_size: -; v_call: TRBV5-1; j_call: TRBJ1-1; cdr3_aa: CASSDQRGGEAFF; cdr3_nt: TGCGCCAGCAGTGACCAGAGGGGGGGTGAAGCTTTCTTT
d_call: -; clone_size: -; v_call: TRBV2; j_call: TRBJ1-5; cdr3_aa: CASSARTGNQPQHF; cdr3_nt: TGTGCCAGCAGTGCCCGGACAGGCAATCAGCCCCAGCATTTT
d_call: TRBD1; clone_size: -; v_call: TRBV5-1; j_call: TRBJ2-3; cdr3_aa: CASSLQGQDPTDTQYF; cdr3_nt: TGCGCCAGCAGCTTGCAAGGACAGGACCCCACAGATACGCAGTATTTT
d_call: TRBD2; clone_size: -; v_call: TRBV28; j_call: TRBJ2-7; cdr3_aa: CASSLAGASYEQYF; cdr3_nt: TGTGCCAGCAGTTTAGCGGGAGCTTCCTACGAGCAGTACTTC
d_call: -; clone_size: -; v_call: TRBV6-5; j_call: TRBJ1-5; cdr3_aa: CASSYRGYNQPQHF; cdr3_nt: TGTGCCAGCAGTTACAGGGGTTACAATCAGCCCCAGCATTTT
d_call: -; clone_size: -; v_call: TRBV6-1; j_call: TRBJ1-3; cdr3_aa: CASSEGARTGNTIYF; cdr3_nt: TGTGCCAGCAGTGAGGGTGCGAGGACTGGAAACACCATATATTTT
d_call: -; clone_size: -; v_call: TRBV5-1; j_call: TRBJ2-3; cdr3_aa: CASSLAMVSSTDTQYF; cdr3_nt: TGCGCCAGCAGCTTGGCAATGGTCAGTAGCACAGATACGCAGTATTTT
d_call: TRBD2; clone_size: -; v_call: TRBV4-2; j_call: TRBJ2-1; cdr3_aa: CASSQDFLGGGAGEQFF; cdr3_nt: TGTGCCAGCAGCCAAGACTTCCTAGGCGGGGGGGCCGGTGAGCAGTTCTTC
d_call: TRBD1; clone_size: -; v_call: TRBV19; j_call: TRBJ1-1; cdr3_aa: CASSARQGALTEAFF; cdr3_nt: TGTGCCAGTAGTGCGCGTCAGGGGGCGCTCACTGAAGCTTTCTTT
d_call: -; clone_size: -; v_call: TRBV5-1; j_call: TRBJ2-1; cdr3_aa: CASSFDYGEQFF; cdr3_nt: TGCGCCAGCAGCTTTGACTATGGCGAGCAGTTCTTC
d_call: -; clone_size: -; v_call: TRBV27; j_call: TRBJ2-7; cdr3_aa: CASRSGLTYEQYF; cdr3_nt: TGTGCCAGCAGAAGCGGGCTCACCTACGAGCAGTACTTC
d_call: TRBD1; clone_size: -; v_call: TRBV27; j_call: TRBJ1-2; cdr3_aa: CASRGTAKSYGYTF; cdr3_nt: TGTGCCAGCAGGGGGACAGCGAAGAGCTATGGCTACACCTTC
d_call: -; clone_size: few; v_call: TRBV30; j_call: TRBJ1-2; cdr3_aa: CAWVSPGGSYGYTF; cdr3_nt: TGTGCCTGGGTCTCCCCGGGGGGCTCCTATGGCTACACCTTC